The present T cell receptor beta chain was sequenced within a study of cytotoxic CD8 clonotypes in ibrutinib-treated CLL. The method was immunoSEQ multiplex PCR; TCRdb's version includes in-frame clones alone and lacks a portion of them. Of approximately 23,000 clones in the sample, about three quarters were seen once. CDR3 length: 16 residues. The V segment lost 1 base and the J segment 9 bases; nucleotides outside the gene matches: 15. Germline assignment: CDR1 GTSNPN and CDR2 SVGIG (reference sequence). Comments on this clone: Its antigen is unknown.

Cryopreserved PBMCs provided approximately 2.2 micrograms of genomic DNA for the TCR beta libraries. Whole-study results and caveats: Ibrutinib response saw clonality rise, and progression saw it return toward baseline.

Source: PBMCs, taken before ibrutinib treatment. This chain joins TRBV30 and TRBJ1-5; TRBD1 agrees at 7 bases. The receptor was derived from a human donor with chronic lymphocytic leukemia. The CDR3 DNA is TGTGCCTGGAGTGGGTCCCAAGGGGGCCCAACAGGGCCCCAGCATTTT. Its protein is CAWSGSQGGPTGPQHF.